This T cell receptor beta chain was captured by sequencing in a study of cytotoxic CD8 clonotypes in ibrutinib-treated CLL (dated by TCRdb to the early 2020s). Regarding the study in general: The cohort was composed of 10 to 11 relapsed/refractory and roughly 16 treatment-naive patients; IGHV unmutated status was identified in fewer than 18 patients. Partial responses were observed in around 25 patients and complete responses in 2; after a median follow-up of 68 months, remission was maintained in approximately 14 patients and progression was observed in some 12. Samples at response were collected after a median of roughly 13 months of treatment, with a range of roughly 6 to 36 months. On average, each sample yielded about 250,000 productive templates and tens of thousands of productive rearrangements. Longitudinal samples were available for about 30% of the 86 trial participants. Cryopreserved peripheral blood mononuclear cells were obtained prior to treatment, at the time of response, and at either disease progression or sustained remission. Every sample from remission and from progressive disease was obtained while the patients were still on ibrutinib.

To note about this clone: What antigen it recognizes has not been identified. Per-base qualities were not stored, and no clone one base away is much larger.

The sample's time point label, decoded: progressive disease on ibrutinib. Roughly 1.9 micrograms of genomic DNA were extracted from cryopreserved PBMCs for TCR beta library preparation. High-throughput TCR beta sequencing was performed on longitudinal blood samples from CLL patients receiving ibrutinib monotherapy. The patients were enrolled in a single-center, open-label phase 2 trial of ibrutinib monotherapy. A MiSeq instrument was used for deep resolution sequencing, which targeted depths ranging from 1 in 1 million up to 1 in 200,000 T cells, with coverage averaging 10x for each clonotype. The immunoSEQ hsTCRB Kit was used to generate TCR beta libraries. Processing in the source paper ran as follows. ImmunoSEQ Data Assistant and ImmunoSEQ Analyzer were used for data analysis, and V, D and J genes were assigned according to IMGT definitions. Clonality, which ranges from 0 to 1, was calculated as one minus the normalized Shannon entropy of productive rearrangement frequencies. Only overrepresented clonotypes making up at least 0.05% of the repertoire of each patient were included in the public clonotype analysis. Thirteen repertoires from age-matched healthy donors, obtained from immuneACCESS, served as clonality controls. This is the immuneACCESS table as TCRdb keeps it, with only in-frame sequences that have V and J called. A part of the clones is gone; compared with another copy, unresolved V genes explain less than half, and the rest is unexplained. That table is the source of V, J and clone size, and D and trimming were worked out from the DNA. For this sample the table gives 150,000 to 200,000 clones, of which about 88% were detected only once. The ten biggest clones cover more than 2.5% of the sample.

The CDR3 runs 16 residues from the cysteine to the phenylalanine. The kept DNA is CDR3 alone, 48 bases in frame from the first base. V is cut back by 4 bases and J by 6 bases, with 15 bases in the junction unmatched. CDR1 and CDR2 are drawn from the germline V gene: MDHEN, SYDVKM. What the work shows at the level of the full study, not this receptor alone: Public clonotypes were rare and either shrank or stayed stable during treatment, and the rise in clonality at ibrutinib response reflected expansion of private clonotypes. At baseline, clonality was higher than in age-matched healthy donors and showed a strong correlation with circulating CD8+ T-cell counts. Clonality increased at ibrutinib response, stayed stable in sustained remission, and fell back toward baseline at progression. Sampling times were not matched between patients in sustained remission and patients whose disease was progressing, and lymph node repertoires were not examined.

The sample in question was PBMCs, obtained at disease progression, from a patient treated with ibrutinib. The TCR originated in a human donor with chronic lymphocytic leukemia. This chain is built from TRBV28 and TRBJ2-7; TRBD2 fits 7 bases in the junction. Here the CDR3 is given as CASSSISHGRVVEQYF. The DNA sequence is TGTGCCAGCAGTTCAATTTCGCATGGGAGGGTAGTCGAGCAGTACTTC.